The table lists the clone carrying this TCR beta chain with many counts. Its antigen is still unknown. The sample is drawn from a study of tumor-infiltrating lymphocytes in primary liver carcinoma. Findings and caveats of the study: Paired tumor-adjacent and tumor-blood samples overlapped less than tumor region pairs did.

With 3 bases clipped from V and 1 base from J, the junction kept 5 bases outside the gene matches. Germline CDR1 is MNHNS and CDR2 is SASEGT. The CDR3 runs to 16 residues. TCR beta cDNA came from about 450 ng total RNA, primed with a constant-region primer. Slightly modified ARM-PCR with three nested multiplex PCR rounds yielded TCR beta libraries. Use of TRBV1-TRBV30 forward primers with a C-beta reverse primer characterized the first two PCR rounds, which lasted about 10 cycles each. One entry per CDR3 protein results from TCRdb running MiXCR on the multiplex PCR reads. The data contain fewer than 400,000 distinct CDR3 sequences, 50% to 70% of them singletons. The study extracted blood RNA from unsorted whole blood and also extracted germline DNA. The study enrolled treatment-naive patients with chronic HBV infection.

The TCR comes from a man aged 40-50 years with primary liver carcinoma and hepatitis B virus infection. V is TRBV6-1 and J is TRBJ2-3; the match to TRBD2 covers 9 bases. Sequenced sample: peripheral blood. CDR3 protein: CASSEFAGGGTDTQYF. Written as DNA, the CDR3 is TGTGCCAGCAGTGAGTTCGCGGGAGGGGGCACAGATACGCAGTATTTT.